This is a list of T cell receptor beta chains from one sample in a study of Ad26.COV2.S vaccination and SARS-CoV-2 variants. The repertoire was sequenced with immunoSEQ multiplex PCR; TCRdb's copy has only in-frame clones and lacks some. The data contain around 310,000 clones, roughly 88% of them singletons. The material was peripheral blood, obtained in a trial of Ad26.COV2.S vaccine versus placebo. The receptors originated from a person between 18 and 59 years old who received the Ad26.COV2.S COVID-19 vaccine or a placebo. Both conserved end residues are part of each CDR3. D genes are given only for firm matches. The size entry is marked missing in some rows and otherwise reads once, few, many or a size class.

CASSNGIPPNYGYTF | TGCGCCAGCAGCAACGGGATACCTCCTAACTATGGCTACACCTTC | TRBJ1-2 | . | 15 | TRBV5-1 | .
CASNAGGSGPQHF | TGTGCCAGTAATGCCGGGGGCTCAGGGCCCCAGCATTTT | TRBJ1-5 | . | 13 | TRBV19 | .
CASSLTTEEETQYF | TGTGCCAGCAGCCTGACGACAGAGGAAGAGACCCAGTACTTC | TRBJ2-5 | . | 14 | TRBV5-5 | .
CASSSSSGTGIESPKSTF | TGTGCCAGCAGTTCTTCTTCCGGGACAGGGATCGAGTCCCCTAAATCCACCTTC | TRBJ1-2 | . | 18 | TRBV7-9 | TRBD1
CASSLWGASGYNEQFF | TGCGCCAGCAGCCTGTGGGGGGCTAGCGGTTACAATGAGCAGTTCTTC | TRBJ2-1 | once | 16 | TRBV4-1 | .
CASSGQNTEAFF | TGTGCCAGCAGTGGACAGAACACTGAAGCTTTCTTT | TRBJ1-1 | . | 12 | TRBV25-1 | .
CASSFTPGQDSGFF | TGTGCCAGCAGCTTTACGCCGGGACAGGATTCGGGCTTCTTT | TRBJ1-1 | . | 14 | TRBV5-5 | TRBD1
CATSRVFTGETQYF | TGTGCCACCAGCAGAGTTTTCACCGGGGAGACCCAGTACTTC | TRBJ2-5 | . | 14 | TRBV15 | .
CASSPVLGRSQYF | TGTGCCAGCAGTCCGGTGCTTGGGAGGTCGCAGTATTTT | TRBJ2-3 | . | 13 | TRBV6-4 | .
CASSSAPLGGRDRESEDTIYF | TGTGCCAGCAGCTCTGCGCCCCTCGGGGGGCGGGACAGGGAAAGCGAAGACACCATATATTTT | TRBJ1-3 | . | 21 | TRBV27 | TRBD1
CASSARTAIYGYTF | TGTGCCAGCAGTGCCCGGACAGCTATCTATGGCTACACCTTC | TRBJ1-2 | . | 14 | TRBV6-2/TRBV6-3 | .
CASSHRDRGGGNQPQHF | TGCGCCAGCAGCCATAGGGACAGGGGTGGTGGCAATCAGCCCCAGCATTTT | TRBJ1-5 | . | 17 | TRBV4-1 | TRBD1
CASSHRTGEYEKLFF | TGCGCCAGCAGCCACCGGACAGGGGAGTATGAAAAACTGTTTTTT | TRBJ1-4 | . | 15 | TRBV4-1 | TRBD1
CASSKAYRYGYTF | TGTGCCAGTAGTAAGGCGTACCGCTATGGCTACACCTTC | TRBJ1-2 | . | 13 | TRBV19 | .
CASGYSYEQYF | TGTGCCAGCGGCTATTCGTATGAGCAGTACTTC | TRBJ2-7 | . | 11 | TRBV2 | .
CSVETAGADYGYTF | TGCAGCGTTGAAACGGCGGGGGCGGACTATGGCTACACCTTC | TRBJ1-2 | . | 14 | TRBV29-1 | .
CASSPATGVPYGYTF | TGTGCCAGCAGTCCTGCGACAGGGGTCCCCTATGGCTACACCTTC | TRBJ1-2 | . | 15 | TRBV2 | TRBD1
CASSPKAGNTIYF | TGTGCCAGCAGCCCCAAAGCTGGAAACACCATATATTTT | TRBJ1-3 | . | 13 | TRBV3-1/TRBV3-2 | .
CASSMSRGGKNNEQFF | TGCGCCAGCAGCATGAGCCGGGGGGGGAAAAACAATGAGCAGTTCTTC | TRBJ2-1 | . | 16 | TRBV10-1 | TRBD2
CASTTWSPQDYGYTF | TGTGCCAGCACGACTTGGTCACCGCAGGACTATGGCTACACCTTC | TRBJ1-2 | . | 15 | TRBV5-4 | .